This entry describes one T cell receptor beta chain. A multiplex PCR was run with 60 Vbeta primers and 13 Jbeta primers. Assay used: immunoSEQ multiplex PCR; TCRdb lists only in-frame clones, some missing. This table has roughly 150,000 clones, over 70% appearing once. These data belong to a study of cytomegalovirus exposure and HLA in healthy donors. V trimming: 7 bases; J trimming: 9 bases; junction bases outside the gene matches: 13. CDR1 and CDR2 (germline): SQVTM, ANQGSEA. This CDR3 spans 14 amino acids. The clonotype originates from a male donor in good health and CMV-seronegative. Input material: PBMCs. The chain employs TRBV29-1 and TRBJ2-1, with 9 bases identical to TRBD2. The CDR3 protein is CSAKSSGALGEQFF. The CDR3 DNA reads as TGCAGCGCCAAATCTAGCGGGGCCCTGGGTGAGCAGTTCTTC.